Each of the 32 T cell receptor beta chains below was sequenced from the same sample in a study of prognosis after radiotherapy for stage I lung cancer. From genomic DNA, TCR beta CDR3 was amplified by two-round multiplex PCR. Specific primers for each TRBV and TRBJ gene were what first-round PCR used. One entry per CDR3 protein, called by TCRdb with MiXCR from the multiplex PCR reads. The table records some 15,000 distinct CDR3 sequences, 25% to 35% of them present only once. The specimen was PBMCs, collected before or after stereotactic body radiation therapy (not recorded which). These receptors originate from a donor over 45 with non-small cell lung cancer.

At least ten counts were recorded for this clonotype. The chain carries TRBV12-3 or TRBV12-4 and TRBJ1-3; weak D call: TRBD1 (6 bases). The CDR3 loop spans 15 amino acids. V was cut by 3 bases and J by 4 bases, with 13 bases left in between. Here the CDR3 DNA reads TGTGCCAGCAGTTTGAGGGGGGGCTTAGGAAACACCATATATTTT. Residues: CASSLRGGLGNTIYF.

This clonotype was counted at least ten times. The chain couples TRBV3-1 to TRBJ1-2; 11 bases fit TRBD1. CDR1 and CDR2 from the germline V gene are LGHDT and YNNKEL (reference sequence). The CDR3 is 16 amino acids. Losses at the gene ends were 2 bases for V and 5 bases for J; bases not matched to a gene: 7. The DNA of the CDR3 is TGTGCCAGCAGCCAAATCGGGGACAGGGGGATATATGGCTACACCTTC. Its protein is CASSQIGDRGIYGYTF.

This clonotype was counted many times. V is TRBV28 and J is TRBJ2-5, with 7 bases lining up with TRBD2. V gave up 2 bases and J gave up 3 bases; unmatched junction bases: 3. The CDR3 is 14 residues long. CDR1 and CDR2 from the germline V gene are MDHEN and SYDVKM. CDR3 protein: CASSLGLAEETQYF. CDR3 bases: TGTGCCAGCAGTTTAGGGCTAGCGGAAGAGACCCAGTACTTC.

There are many counts of this clonotype. The CDR3 protein is CASSLGSGNYEQYF. The CDR3 region has the DNA TGTGCCAGTAGTTTGGGGAGCGGGAACTACGAGCAGTACTTC. The V and J genes are TRBV19 and TRBJ2-7, with 7 bases identical to TRBD2. CDR1 and CDR2 from the germline V gene are LNHDA and SQIVND (reference sequence). Trimming took 5 bases from V and 3 from J; bases not matched to a gene: 7. The CDR3 sequence is 14 residues long.

In its sample, this clonotype ranks as medium-sized. CDR3 residues: CSARHQKGYNEQFF. CDR3 nucleotides: TGCAGTGCTAGACACCAGAAGGGTTACAATGAGCAGTTCTTC. J is TRBJ2-1 and V is TRBV20-1; no clear D. CDR1 DFQATT and CDR2 SNEGSKA come from the germline V gene (reference sequence). The CDR3 consists of 14 residues. Trimming stripped 2 bases from V and 4 bases from J, with 12 bases between.

This clonotype has a single count. The gene calls are TRBV2 and TRBJ1-3; D gene unclear. The ends were cut back, 3 bases at V and 8 bases at J, with 20 bases in the middle. The germline V gene encodes CDR1 SNHLY and CDR2 FYNNEI. The CDR3 has 16 residues. CDR3 sequence reads: CASSEDRGFRGYTIYF. In DNA form, the CDR3 reads TGTGCCAGCAGTGAGGATCGGGGATTTCGCGGATACACCATATATTTT.

About this clonotype: A read error is likely here: a far larger clone is one base away. The CDR3 loop is CAIGRGYNEQFF. The CDR3 region has the DNA TGTGCCATTGGGCGGGGATACAATGAGCAGTTCTTC. The genes are TRBV11-2 and TRBJ2-1; tentatively, D is TRBD2 (6 bases). The CDR3 is 12 amino acids. Per the germline V gene, CDR1 is SGHAT and CDR2 is FQNNGV. Between the trimmed V and J ends, which lost 10 bases and 4 bases, there was a span of 11 bases.

This clonotype was observed many times. This chain joins TRBV9 and TRBJ2-1; D possibly corresponds to TRBD2 (5 bases). Germline-derived CDR1 and CDR2 are SGDLS and YYNGEE. V was clipped by 4 bases and J by 5 bases, with 13 bases between them. The CDR3 is 14 residues long. Here the CDR3 reads CASSPSRRNNEQFF. CDR3 nucleotides: TGTGCCAGCAGCCCGAGTCGGAGGAACAATGAGCAGTTCTTC.

This clonotype was seen repeatedly, ten times or more. The gene calls are TRBV20-1 and TRBJ2-7; possibly TRBD1 for D (5 bases). V was clipped by 0 bases and J by 7 bases, with 16 bases between them. From germline, CDR1 is DFQATT and CDR2 SNEGSKA (reference sequence). CDR3 length equals 14 residues. CDR3 amino acids: CSARDGFFQGEQYF. The CDR3 DNA follows: TGCAGTGCTAGAGATGGGTTCTTTCAGGGTGAGCAGTACTTC.

The sample holds many counts of this clonotype. The rearrangement links TRBV6-5 to TRBJ1-5, with a tentative D call TRBD1 (6 bases). This CDR3 has 16 residues. V lost 2 bases and J lost 6, with 17 bases in between. CDR1 and CDR2 (germline): MNHEY, SVGAGI. The CDR3 reads CASSYGRGGRFQPQHF. As DNA, the CDR3 is TGTGCCAGCAGTTACGGTAGAGGGGGTAGGTTTCAGCCCCAGCATTTT.

This clonotype occurred many times. This sequence joins TRBV10-2 and TRBJ2-2, with TRBD2 matching 14 bases. V lost 7 bases, J lost 6 bases, and 10 bases stayed unmatched. The CDR3 sequence is 17 residues long. Germline assignment: CDR1 WSHSY and CDR2 SAAADI. The CDR3 is CASIKGLAGVRAGELFF. The CDR3 nucleotides are TGCGCCAGCATCAAGGGACTAGCGGGAGTTCGGGCCGGGGAGCTGTTTTTT.

Worth noting for this clonotype: A far larger clone is only one base removed, so a read error is likely. The rearrangement links TRBV6-8 to TRBJ1-2; 7 bases map to TRBD1. Germline values: CDR1 MNHGY, CDR2 SAAAGT. The CDR3 totals 16 residues. The ends lost 10 bases at V and 4 bases at J; junction bases unmatched: 18. The CDR3 here is CATRDSLRSPIYGYTF. The DNA for the CDR3 is TGTGCCACCCGGGACAGTCTTCGAAGTCCGATCTATGGCTACACCTTC.

By proportion, this clonotype is medium-sized. The chain employs TRBV24-1 and TRBJ2-1, with 12 nucleotides matching TRBD2. The CDR3 runs 17 residues. The germline CDR1 and CDR2 sequences are KGHDR and SFDVKD. Trimming took 4 bases from V and 8 from J; bases not matched to a gene: 11. CDR3 in DNA: TGTGCCACCAGTGACCGAGGGACTAGCGGGTCAGTACATGAGCAGTTCTTC. This encodes CATSDRGTSGSVHEQFF.

There are many counts of this clonotype. The V gene is TRBV19, the J gene TRBJ2-4; the match to TRBD2 covers 12 bases. Germline V gives CDR1 LNHDA, CDR2 SQIVND (reference sequence). The length of the CDR3 is 16 residues. The V gene end was trimmed by 4 bases and the J gene end by 7 bases; junction bases not matched to a gene: 8. This CDR3 reads CASSTLAGGRGNIQYF. The CDR3 DNA follows: TGTGCCAGTAGTACCCTAGCGGGAGGGCGGGGGAACATTCAGTACTTC. Supplemented by reference TRBV19 and TRBJ2-4, the full variable domain reads DGGITQSPKYLFRKEGQNVTLSCEQNLNHDAMYWYRQDPGQGLRLIYYSQIVNDFQKGDIAEGYSVSREKKESFPLTVTSAQKNPTAFYLCASSTLAGGRGNIQYFGAGTRLSVL.

V gene TRBV5-4 combines with J gene TRBJ1-2, with TRBD1 as a possible D gene (6 bases). V was cut by 1 base and J by 4 bases, with 11 bases left in between. This CDR3 spans 14 amino acids. Per germline, CDR1 SGHNT and CDR2 YYREEE (reference sequence). CDR3 nucleotide sequence: TGTGCCAGCAGCTTGCAACAGGGCCCCTATGGCTACACCTTC. This sequence encodes CASSLQQGPYGYTF.

The V gene is TRBV11-2, the J gene TRBJ2-3; D remains unclear. The CDR3 is 15 amino acids. Germline assignment: CDR1 SGHAT and CDR2 FQNNGV. V was clipped by 2 bases and J by 1 base, with 10 bases between them. The CDR3 reads CASSLRASCTDTQYF. CDR3 nucleotides: TGTGCCAGCAGCTTAAGGGCTAGTTGCACAGATACGCAGTATTTT.

This clonotype came up many times. J is TRBJ1-2 and V is TRBV27; 7 bases line up with TRBD1. Losses at the gene ends were 5 bases for V and 7 bases for J; bases not matched to a gene: 13. This CDR3 has 15 residues. From germline, CDR1 is MNHEY and CDR2 SMNVEV (reference sequence). The CDR3 nucleotides are TGTGCCAGCAGTCCCCGATCGACAGGGCGGATTGGCTACACCTTC. It yields the protein CASSPRSTGRIGYTF.

Note on this clonotype: A read error may produce the germline difference seen at one junction end. J is TRBJ2-1 and V is TRBV7-9; D is undetermined. The germline gives CDR1 SEHNR, CDR2 FQNEAQ (reference sequence). This CDR3 comprises 13 residues. In nucleotides, the CDR3 is TGTGCCAGCAGCTTAATACTTCATGATGAGAAGTTATTC. The encoded protein is CASSLILHDEKLF.

There are many counts of this clonotype. The J gene is TRBJ2-7, the V gene TRBV18, with D maybe TRBD2 (5 bases). Deletions cut 3 bases from V and 0 bases from J, with 15 bases between. The CDR3 length is 16 residues. Germline V gene data show CDR1 as KGHSH and CDR2 as LQKENI. The CDR3 protein is CASSPKSGTTSYEQYF. The DNA of the CDR3 is TGTGCCAGCTCACCGAAGAGCGGTACCACCTCCTACGAGCAGTACTTC.

This clonotype was picked up many times. One end of the junction does not line up with germline, which may come from a read error. The chain combines TRBV6-1 with TRBJ1-1, with D unresolved. Per the germline V gene, CDR1 is MNHNS and CDR2 is SASEGT. CDR3 size: 11 residues. CDR3 in amino acids: CASSMNSEAFF. The CDR3 nucleotides read TGTGCCAGCAGTATGAACTCTGAAGCTTTCTTT.

This rearrangement joins TRBV7-2 to TRBJ2-3, with TRBD2 as a possible D gene (5 bases). This CDR3 has 15 amino acids. Trimming stripped 8 bases from V and 1 base from J, with 16 bases between. CDR1 is SGHTA and CDR2 is FQGNSA in the germline V gene. CDR3 in amino acids: CASFGIGRGTDTQYF. The CDR3 DNA sequence: TGTGCCAGCTTTGGTATCGGGCGGGGCACAGATACGCAGTATTTT.

By share, this clonotype ranks as medium-sized (0.01 to 0.1%). The rearrangement uses TRBV6-5 and TRBJ2-7; D remains ambiguous. V was trimmed by 2 bases and J by 3 bases, leaving 11 bases between them. The germline V gene has CDR1 MNHEY and CDR2 SVGAGI. The CDR3 extends over 14 amino acids. CDR3 sequence: CASSYGISGYEQYF. The DNA of the CDR3 is TGTGCCAGCAGTTACGGCATTTCGGGCTACGAGCAGTACTTC.

This clonotype has at least ten counts. The chain carries TRBV28 and TRBJ1-4; no clear D. This CDR3 has 15 amino acids. Looked up from germline, CDR1 is MDHEN and CDR2 is SYDVKM. V was clipped by 7 bases and J by 3 bases, with 15 bases between them. CDR3 DNA sequence: TGTGCCAGCAATAGAATGGCTCCTTCTAATGAAAAACTGTTTTTT. This sequence encodes CASNRMAPSNEKLFF.

By proportion, this clonotype is medium-sized. The chain uses TRBV20-1 and TRBJ2-6; D gene uncertain. V was clipped by 6 bases and J by 0 bases, with 6 bases between them. Germline CDR1 DFQATT, CDR2 SNEGSKA (reference sequence). The CDR3 sequence is 13 residues long. Written as DNA, the CDR3 is TGCAGTGCCATAAACTCTGGGGCCAACGTCCTGACTTTC. Its translation: CSAINSGANVLTF.

This clonotype was counted ten times or more. The V call is TRBV6-1, the J call TRBJ2-5; perhaps TRBD2 as D (5 bases). This CDR3 has 14 residues. From germline, CDR1 is MNHNS and CDR2 SASEGT. Trimming shortened V by 6 bases and J by 7 bases, and 18 bases separated the two germline ends. The CDR3 nucleotides read TGTGCCAGCAGCCTAAATATGGGTCGGGGGACCCAGTACTTC. Its protein is CASSLNMGRGTQYF.

Regarding this clonotype: Given the absence of the conserved phenylalanine or tryptophan at the CDR3 end, a read error is likely. The chain carries TRBV20-1 and TRBJ2-1; 7 bases are a match to TRBD2. CDR3 length: 15 amino acids. Per the germline V gene, CDR1 is DFQATT and CDR2 is SNEGSKA (reference sequence). CDR3 residues: CRATSVRPGHNEQFL. CDR3 bases: TGCAGGGCAACTAGCGTAAGACCGGGCCACAATGAGCAGTTCCTC.

Relative to its sample, this clonotype is medium-sized. V usage is TRBV20-1 and J usage is TRBJ2-3; D not resolved. Germline CDR1 is DFQATT and CDR2 is SNEGSKA (reference sequence). The CDR3 runs to 10 residues. V lost 6 bases, J lost 1 base, and 2 bases lay in between. The CDR3: CSAGTDTQYF. In DNA form, the CDR3 reads TGCAGTGCCGGCACAGATACGCAGTATTTT.

This clonotype was detected many times. The J gene is TRBJ1-2, the V gene TRBV28; D is undetermined. Germline lookup yields CDR1 MDHEN and CDR2 SYDVKM. The V and J ends lost 4 bases and 1 base respectively, with 13 bases between them. CDR3 length: 15 residues. CDR3 sequence (DNA): TGTGCCAGCAGTTCGGGAGGGTACGATAACTATGGCTACACCTTC. Its translation: CASSSGGYDNYGYTF.

This clonotype was seen ten or more times. The V and J genes are TRBV9 and TRBJ2-1; a possible D gene is TRBD2 (5 bases). The germline CDR1 and CDR2 sequences are SGDLS and YYNGEE. The CDR3 consists of 16 residues. With 0 bases removed from V and 8 bases from J, the gap between germline ends came to 18 bases. The CDR3 DNA reads as TGTGCCAGCAGCGTAGATGGTGGAGGAGTCGATTATGAGCAGTTCTTC. Translating gives CASSVDGGGVDYEQFF.

This clonotype was seen at least ten times. This CDR3 is CASSIRQSYNEQFF. DNA for the CDR3: TGTGCCAGTAGTATCAGGCAATCCTACAATGAGCAGTTCTTC. This rearrangement joins TRBV19 to TRBJ2-1; D unclear. The germline gives CDR1 LNHDA, CDR2 SQIVND (reference sequence). The CDR3 extends over 14 amino acids. Trimming removed 3 bases at V and 1 base at J, with 7 bases between.

This clonotype was recorded many times. The rearrangement joins TRBV20-1 to TRBJ1-1; D is undetermined. The CDR3 is 14 residues long. V shed 4 bases and J shed 1 base, with 13 bases lying between them. In germline, CDR1 is DFQATT, CDR2 SNEGSKA (reference sequence). The CDR3 DNA follows: TGCAGTGCTACGGACGGAGGCTGGAACACTGAAGCTTTCTTT. Translation: CSATDGGWNTEAFF.

The chain employs TRBV3-1 and TRBJ2-1, with unresolved D. Germline V gene lookup returns CDR1 LGHDT and CDR2 YNNKEL (reference sequence). With 7 bases removed from V and 7 bases from J, the gap between germline ends came to 8 bases. The CDR3 runs 11 residues. The CDR3 DNA follows: TGTGCCAGCACAGGCCGGAATGAGCAGTTCTTC. Residues: CASTGRNEQFF.